This entry lists 3 T cell receptor beta chains sequenced from one sample in a study of a mutant IDH1 vaccine in newly diagnosed glioma. Time point here: week 47, end of study. Alongside topical imiquimod, each dose of vaccine comprised 300 ug of mutant IDH1 20-mer peptide. Assay: immunoSEQ multiplex PCR; the TCRdb copy retains only in-frame clones and omits some. Seen here are some 87,000 clones, 75% to 90% observed once, and the top ten hold around 5%. These receptors' antigens are unknown. Sequences were derived from PBMCs, sampled from a glioma patient whose treatment included an IDH1 peptide vaccine. The receptors derive from a man aged 35 to 55 with glioma.

This clone was detected a few times. CDR3 sequence reads: CASSRVEGNEQFF. The CDR3 bases are TGCGCCAGCAGCCGTGTCGAGGGCAATGAGCAGTTCTTC. V gene TRBV5-1 combines with J gene TRBJ2-1; D might be TRBD2 (5 bases). The CDR3 is 13 amino acids. Germline CDR1 is SGHRS and CDR2 is YFSETQ. Trimming pared 4 bases from V and 6 bases from J, leaving 11 bases between. Filled out from reference TRBV5-1 and TRBJ2-1, the complete variable domain reads KAGVTQTPRYLIKTRGQQVTLSCSPISGHRSVSWYQQTPGQGLQFLFEYFSETQRNKGNFPGRFSGRQFSNSRSEMNVSTLELGDSALYLCASSRVEGNEQFFGPGTRLTVL.

The V call is TRBV5-4, the J call TRBJ1-2; D unresolved. This CDR3 spans 13 amino acids. Germline V gene lookup returns CDR1 SGHNT and CDR2 YYREEE (reference sequence). The V and J ends lost 0 bases and 4 bases respectively, with 7 bases between them. CDR3 residues: CASSLEPGYGYTF. The CDR3 bases are TGTGCCAGCAGCTTGGAACCAGGCTATGGCTACACCTTC.

V usage is TRBV18 and J usage is TRBJ2-7, with TRBD1 identical over 7 bases. V shed 3 bases and J 0 bases; nucleotides not matched to a gene: 5. Germline-derived CDR1 and CDR2 are KGHSH and LQKENI. This CDR3 has 15 amino acids. The chain's CDR3 is CASSPAQGPSYEQYF. The CDR3 nucleotides read TGTGCCAGCTCACCGGCACAGGGGCCCTCCTACGAGCAGTACTTC.